Presented here are 25 T cell receptor beta chains from one specimen sequenced in a study of T cell responses to AZD1222 COVID-19 vaccine. The repertoire was sequenced with immunoSEQ multiplex PCR; TCRdb's copy has only in-frame clones and lacks some. The data hold over 120,000 clones, with 80% to 90% observed a single time. Sequences were derived from peripheral blood, sampled on day 0 of AZD1222 vaccination. Source of these receptors: an adult in good health.

Turning to this clone: An end of the junction does not agree with germline; a read error may underlie this. The same CDR3 arises from other DNA sequences in this sample as well. The chain's CDR3 is CATSAGKNTEAFF. CDR3 sequence (DNA): TGTGCCACCAGTGCCGGGAAGAACACTGAGGCTTTCTTT. The chain is built from TRBV24-1 and TRBJ1-1; the D is unclear. Germline V gives CDR1 KGHDR, CDR2 SFDVKD. There are 13 residues in the CDR3.

J is TRBJ2-7 and V is TRBV28; possibly TRBD1 or TRBD2 for D (5 bases each). The CDR3 runs to 13 residues. The V end lost 1 base, the J end lost 2 bases, and 6 bases lay between the germline ends. The germline CDR1 and CDR2 sequences are MDHEN and SYDVKM. In DNA form, the CDR3 reads TGTGCCAGCAGTTTATTGGGGGCCTACGAGCAGTACTTC. This gives the protein CASSLLGAYEQYF.

This clone was seen a handful of times. The chain is built from TRBV2 and TRBJ2-2; possible D gene TRBD1, 6 bases. Germline CDR1 reads SNHLY; CDR2 reads FYNNEI. The V end was cut by 6 bases, the J end by 4 bases, with 15 bases between. The CDR3 is made up of 15 amino acids. The CDR3 DNA follows: TGTGCCAGCAGCCAGACGAGGGGGAGCACCGGGGAGCTGTTTTTT. Residues: CASSQTRGSTGELFF. The whole variable domain, remainder taken from reference TRBV2 and TRBJ2-2, is EPEVTQTPSHQVTQMGQEVILRCVPISNHLYFYWYRQILGQKVEFLVSFYNNEISEKSEIFDDQFSVERPDGSNFTLKIRSTKLEDSAMYFCASSQTRGSTGELFFGEGSRLTVL.

This clone turned up a few times. V is TRBV19 and J is TRBJ2-1; 11 bases are shared with TRBD2. The CDR3 length is 16 residues. J was trimmed by 9 bases and V by 3 bases; bases with no gene match: 10. Germline V gives CDR1 LNHDA, CDR2 SQIVND (reference sequence). CDR3 sequence reads: CASSIPPSGRLVEQFF. Written as DNA, the CDR3 is TGTGCCAGTAGTATCCCCCCTAGCGGGAGGCTGGTTGAGCAGTTCTTC. The full variable domain, with the rest looked up from reference TRBV19 and TRBJ2-1, is DGGITQSPKYLFRKEGQNVTLSCEQNLNHDAMYWYRQDPGQGLRLIYYSQIVNDFQKGDIAEGYSVSREKKESFPLTVTSAQKNPTAFYLCASSIPPSGRLVEQFFGPGTRLTVL.

The CDR3 DNA sequence: TGTGCCATCAGAGTCGACAGGGGCACTGAAGCTTTCTTT. Amino acids: CAIRVDRGTEAFF. V usage is TRBV10-3 and J usage is TRBJ1-1; TRBD1 aligns across 8 bases. Germline values: CDR1 ENHRY, CDR2 SYGVKD. The CDR3 contains 13 residues. The ends lost 6 bases at V and 4 bases at J; junction bases unmatched: 4.

V is TRBV2 and J is TRBJ2-1; 14 bases align to TRBD2. CDR3 length: 14 amino acids. V lost 9 bases and J lost 9; bases outside the gene matches: 7. Germline V gives CDR1 SNHLY, CDR2 FYNNEI. CDR3 DNA sequence: TGTGCCAGTCAGACTAGCGGGAGGGAGGGTGAGCAGTTCTTC. Amino acid sequence: CASQTSGREGEQFF.

V and J are TRBV2 and TRBJ2-3, with 7 bases fitting TRBD2. Trimming removed 10 bases from V and 2 bases from J; junction bases left unmatched: 9. Germline values: CDR1 SNHLY, CDR2 FYNNEI. The length of the CDR3 is 14 residues. The CDR3 loop is CAMQSSGFTDTQYF. The DNA for the CDR3 is TGTGCCATGCAATCTAGCGGATTCACAGATACGCAGTATTTT.

The V gene is TRBV18, the J gene TRBJ1-1; 8 nucleotides line up with TRBD1. J was trimmed by 0 bases and V by 1 base; bases with no gene match: 7. From germline, CDR1 is KGHSH and CDR2 LQKENI. The CDR3 consists of 17 residues. The CDR3 bases are TGTGCCAGCTCACCACAAGGGACAGGACACATGAACACTGAAGCTTTCTTT. Its translation is CASSPQGTGHMNTEAFF. Variable domain in full (rest from reference TRBV18 and TRBJ1-1): NAGVMQNPRHLVRRRGQEARLRCSPMKGHSHVYWYRQLPEEGLKFMVYLQKENIIDESGMPKERFSAEFPKEGPSILRIQQVVRGDSAAYFCASSPQGTGHMNTEAFFGQGTRLTVV.

The chain uses TRBV6-2 or TRBV6-3 and TRBJ2-7, with TRBD1 matching over 8 bases. The V and J ends lost 2 bases and 2 bases, in that order; junction bases with no gene match: 11. Germline V gene data show CDR1 as MNHEY and CDR2 as SVGEGT. The CDR3 covers 17 residues. CDR3: CASSYPSDREYAYEQYF. The CDR3 DNA is TGTGCCAGCAGTTACCCCTCGGACAGGGAGTACGCCTACGAGCAGTACTTC.

The V gene is TRBV4-2, the J gene TRBJ1-2; possibly TRBD1 for D (5 bases). Germline V gene sequence: CDR1 LGHNA, CDR2 YNFKEQ. The length of the CDR3 is 12 residues. V lost 4 bases and J lost 8, with 11 bases in between. CDR3: CASSPEGYGYTF. In DNA, the CDR3 is TGTGCCAGCAGCCCCGAGGGGTACGGCTACACCTTC.

The V gene is TRBV27, the J gene TRBJ2-7; 12 bases agree with TRBD2. The junction had 3 bases not matched to a gene; V was cut back by 3 bases and J by 6 bases. The CDR3 has 14 residues. From germline, CDR1 is MNHEY and CDR2 SMNVEV (reference sequence). The CDR3 loop reads CASSFGLAGSEQYF. CDR3 bases: TGTGCCAGCAGTTTCGGACTAGCGGGGTCCGAGCAGTACTTC.

The CDR3 region has the DNA TGTGCCAGTACGGTCGGGAGCTCCTACAATGAGCAGTTCTTC. It yields the protein CASTVGSSYNEQFF. The chain couples TRBV19 to TRBJ2-1; D might be TRBD2 (6 bases). CDR3 size: 14 residues. Germline V CDR1 and CDR2: LNHDA, SQIVND (reference sequence). Trimming removed 7 bases at V and 0 bases at J, with 10 bases between.

This clone has only one observation. V is TRBV12-5 and J is TRBJ2-1; the match to TRBD2 covers 11 bases. Trimming cost V 0 bases and J 0 bases; bases outside gene matches: 7. The V gene's germline CDR1 is LGHNT and CDR2 FRNRAP. This CDR3 comprises 19 residues. The CDR3 nucleotides read TGTGCTAGTGGTTTGGTAGGAACTAGCGGGAGTACCTCCTACAATGAGCAGTTCTTC. Translation: CASGLVGTSGSTSYNEQFF. The full variable domain, its missing parts supplied by reference TRBV12-5 and TRBJ2-1, is DARVTQTPRHKVTEMGQEVTMRCQPILGHNTVFWYRQTMMQGLELLAYFRNRAPLDDSGMPKDRFSAEMPDATLATLKIQPSEPRDSAVYFCASGLVGTSGSTSYNEQFFGPGTRLTVL.

For the CDR3, the DNA is TGTGCCAGAAGCTTGGCCCGATGGCAGACTCTGACCTACGAGCAGTACTTC. Amino acids: CARSLARWQTLTYEQYF. The chain carries TRBV5-3 and TRBJ2-7; D remains ambiguous. TRBV5-3 is identified as an open reading frame with a role that is uncertain. Trimming removed 0 bases from V and 2 bases from J, with 18 bases in between. This CDR3 has 17 amino acids.

In this sample, this clone turned up a few times. Other DNA sequences in the same sample also yield this CDR3. This sequence joins TRBV12-3 or TRBV12-4 and TRBJ1-1; D ambiguous. The germline V and J ends were trimmed by 1 base and 4 bases, with 7 bases remaining between them. The CDR3 extends over 13 amino acids. The CDR3 DNA follows: TGTGCCAGCAGTTTAGGCCCTAGCACTGAAGCTTTCTTT. Encoded protein: CASSLGPSTEAFF.

The chain carries TRBV4-2 and TRBJ2-7, with TRBD1 matching 9 bases. This CDR3 is built from 14 residues. V gave up 3 bases and J gave up 3 bases; unmatched junction bases: 3. Germline CDR1 is LGHNA and CDR2 is YNFKEQ. The CDR3 region is CASSQPTGGYEQYF. For the CDR3, the DNA is TGTGCCAGCAGCCAGCCGACAGGGGGCTACGAGCAGTACTTC.

This clone was found once. The gene calls are TRBV5-1 and TRBJ2-5; D is possibly TRBD2 (5 bases). The germline V gene encodes CDR1 SGHRS and CDR2 YFSETQ. The CDR3 has 15 residues. The V gene lost 0 bases and the J gene lost 0 bases, with 9 bases spanning the gap. This chain's CDR3 is CASSLVGVYQETQYF. Written as DNA, the CDR3 is TGCGCCAGCAGCTTGGTGGGAGTGTACCAAGAGACCCAGTACTTC.

The sample holds a few counts of this clone. CDR3 bases: TGTGCCAGCAGCCAAGACGAGAGGGGCTGGTTCTACGAGCAGTACTTC. Its protein product is CASSQDERGWFYEQYF. The chain recombines TRBV14 with TRBJ2-7, with D perhaps assigned TRBD1 or TRBD2 (5 bases each). CDR1 and CDR2 (germline): SGHDN, FVKESK. Trimming pared 0 bases from V and 3 bases from J, leaving 15 bases between. The CDR3 totals 16 residues.

V gene TRBV7-9 combines with J gene TRBJ2-7; 9 nucleotides match TRBD2. Germline V gene lookup returns CDR1 SEHNR and CDR2 FQNEAQ (reference sequence). The CDR3 length is 16 residues. Trimming removed 8 bases from V and 2 bases from J; junction bases left unmatched: 13. CDR3 bases: TGTGCCAGCCAAACCACCCCTAGCGGGGTGACCTACGAGCAGTACTTC. It codes for CASQTTPSGVTYEQYF.

The J gene is TRBJ1-5, the V gene TRBV15; D not resolved. This CDR3 comprises 13 residues. CDR1 and CDR2 from the germline V gene are LNHNV and YYDKDF (reference sequence). V was cut by 1 base and J by 6 bases, with 7 bases left in between. The CDR3 bases are TGTGCCACCAGCAGAGTAATTTCTCAGCCCCAGCATTTT. Protein sequence: CATSRVISQPQHF.

This clone was seen once. The V gene is TRBV28, the J gene TRBJ1-3; TRBD1 is a possible D gene (5 bases). The germline V gene has CDR1 MDHEN and CDR2 SYDVKM. Deletions cut 4 bases from V and 0 bases from J, with 16 bases between. The CDR3 has 17 amino acids. CDR3 nucleotide sequence: TGTGCCAGCAGTTATAGGGGAGGGGTCTTCTCTGGAAACACCATATATTTT. Its translation: CASSYRGGVFSGNTIYF.

This clone was counted between two and nine times. The gene calls are TRBV14 and TRBJ1-2, with D possibly being TRBD1 (6 bases). This CDR3 is 14 amino acids long. Trimming shortened V by 0 bases and J by 5 bases, and 10 bases separated the two germline ends. Per the germline V gene, CDR1 is SGHDN and CDR2 is FVKESK. CDR3 sequence reads: CASSQDLGAYGYTF. The CDR3 nucleotides read TGTGCCAGCAGCCAAGATCTGGGGGCTTATGGCTACACCTTC. Combining the CDR3 with reference TRBV14 and TRBJ1-2 gives the whole variable domain EAGVTQFPSHSVIEKGQTVTLRCDPISGHDNLYWYRRVMGKEIKFLLHFVKESKQDESGMPNNRFLAERTGGTYSTLKVQPAELEDSGVYFCASSQDLGAYGYTFGSGTRLTVV.

This chain links TRBV18 with TRBJ2-6; 9 bases fit TRBD1. In germline, CDR1 is KGHSH, CDR2 LQKENI. Trimming cost V 4 bases and J 4 bases; bases outside gene matches: 11. The CDR3 totals 18 residues. This chain's CDR3 is CASSLRDRDLRGANVLTF. CDR3 bases: TGTGCCAGCTCACTCCGGGACAGGGACCTCCGGGGGGCCAACGTCCTGACTTTC.

In its sample, this clone was seen a few times. This chain joins TRBV2 and TRBJ2-3, with D perhaps given as TRBD1 or TRBD2 (5 bases each). This CDR3 is 14 amino acids long. Germline V CDR1 and CDR2: SNHLY, FYNNEI. V dropped 5 bases and J dropped 6 bases, with 15 bases sitting between them. The CDR3 DNA follows: TGTGCCAGCAGTTACGGGACCCGAGGGGATACGCAGTATTTT. It codes for CASSYGTRGDTQYF.

This rearrangement joins TRBV11-3 to TRBJ2-7; tentative D call: TRBD2 (6 bases). Germline CDR1 and CDR2: SGHNT and YENEEA. V lost 1 base and J 1 base, leaving 8 bases between the germline ends. The CDR3 length is 14 residues. The CDR3 coding sequence is TGTGCCAGCAGCTTAGGCGGGGAATCCTACGAGCAGTACTTC. Amino acids: CASSLGGESYEQYF.